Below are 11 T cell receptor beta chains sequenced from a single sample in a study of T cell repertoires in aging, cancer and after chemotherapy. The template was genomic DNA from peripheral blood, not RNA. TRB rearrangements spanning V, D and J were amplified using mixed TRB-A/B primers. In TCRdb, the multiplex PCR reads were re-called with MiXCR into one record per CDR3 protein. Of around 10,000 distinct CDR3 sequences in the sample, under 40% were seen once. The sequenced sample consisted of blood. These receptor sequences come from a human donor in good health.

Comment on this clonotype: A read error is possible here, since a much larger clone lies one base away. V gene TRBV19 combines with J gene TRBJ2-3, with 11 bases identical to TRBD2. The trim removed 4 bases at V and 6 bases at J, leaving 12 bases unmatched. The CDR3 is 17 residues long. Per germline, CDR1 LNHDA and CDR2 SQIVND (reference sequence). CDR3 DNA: TGTGCCAGTAGTACCCGACTAGCGGGATACCTCTCGGATACGCAGTATTTT. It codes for CASSTRLAGYLSDTQYF.

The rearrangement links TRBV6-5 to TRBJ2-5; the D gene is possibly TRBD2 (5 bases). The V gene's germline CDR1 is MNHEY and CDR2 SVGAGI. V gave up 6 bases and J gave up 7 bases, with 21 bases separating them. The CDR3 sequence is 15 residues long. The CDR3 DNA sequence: TGTGCCAGCAGCCCCCGCCCAACCAGCCGGGGGACCCAGTACTTC. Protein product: CASSPRPTSRGTQYF.

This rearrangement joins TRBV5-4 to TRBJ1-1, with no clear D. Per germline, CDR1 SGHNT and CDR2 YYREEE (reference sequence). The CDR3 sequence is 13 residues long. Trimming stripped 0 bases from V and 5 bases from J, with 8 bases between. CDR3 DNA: TGTGCCAGCAGCTTGGACAGCCCTACTGAAGCTTTCTTT. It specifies CASSLDSPTEAFF.

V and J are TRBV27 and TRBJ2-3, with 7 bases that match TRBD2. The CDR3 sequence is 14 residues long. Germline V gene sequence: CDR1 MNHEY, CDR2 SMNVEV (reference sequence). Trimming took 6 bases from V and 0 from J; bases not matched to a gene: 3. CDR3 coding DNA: TGTGCCAGCAGAGTTAGCGGGAGCACAGATACGCAGTATTTT. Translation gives CASRVSGSTDTQYF.

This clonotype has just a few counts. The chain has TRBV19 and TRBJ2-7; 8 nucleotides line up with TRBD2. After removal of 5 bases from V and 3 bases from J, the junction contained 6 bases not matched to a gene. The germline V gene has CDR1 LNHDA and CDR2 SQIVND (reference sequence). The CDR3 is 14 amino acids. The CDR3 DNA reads TGTGCCAGTAGTCCCGGCACTAGCGGCTACGAGCAGTACTTC. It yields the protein CASSPGTSGYEQYF. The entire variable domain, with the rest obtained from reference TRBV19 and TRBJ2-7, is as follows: DGGITQSPKYLFRKEGQNVTLSCEQNLNHDAMYWYRQDPGQGLRLIYYSQIVNDFQKGDIAEGYSVSREKKESFPLTVTSAQKNPTAFYLCASSPGTSGYEQYFGPGTRLTVT.

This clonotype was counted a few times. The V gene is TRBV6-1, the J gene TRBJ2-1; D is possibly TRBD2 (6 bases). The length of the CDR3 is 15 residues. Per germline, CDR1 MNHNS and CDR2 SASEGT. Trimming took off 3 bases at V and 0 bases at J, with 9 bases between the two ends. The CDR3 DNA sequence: TGTGCCAGCAGTGATGTCGGGAGCTCCTACAATGAGCAGTTCTTC. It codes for CASSDVGSSYNEQFF.

The CDR3 reads CASNDAASYNEQFF. The CDR3 bases are TGCGCCAGCAATGACGCGGCGTCCTACAATGAGCAGTTCTTC. The chain uses TRBV5-1 and TRBJ2-1; D unresolved. V lost 6 bases, J lost 1 base, and 11 bases lay in between. This CDR3 comprises 14 residues. The germline V gene has CDR1 SGHRS and CDR2 YFSETQ.

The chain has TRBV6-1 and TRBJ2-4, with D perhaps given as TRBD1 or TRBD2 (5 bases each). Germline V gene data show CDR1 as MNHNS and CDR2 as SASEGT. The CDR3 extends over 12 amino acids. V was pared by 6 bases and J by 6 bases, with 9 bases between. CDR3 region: CASSWDGNIQYF. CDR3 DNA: TGTGCCAGCAGCTGGGACGGAAACATTCAGTACTTC.

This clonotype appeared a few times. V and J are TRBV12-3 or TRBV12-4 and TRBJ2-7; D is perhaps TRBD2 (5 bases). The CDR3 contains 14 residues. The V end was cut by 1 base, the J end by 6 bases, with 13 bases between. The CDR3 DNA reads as TGTGCCAGCAGTTTAGGCTTGGGAGTACTCGAGCAGTACTTC. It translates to CASSLGLGVLEQYF.

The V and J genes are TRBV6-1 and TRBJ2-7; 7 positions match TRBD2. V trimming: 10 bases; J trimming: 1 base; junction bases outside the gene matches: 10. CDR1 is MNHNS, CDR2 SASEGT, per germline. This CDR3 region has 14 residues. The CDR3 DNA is TGTGCCACCCTCAAGCGGGAAGAGTCCTACGAGCAGTACTTC. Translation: CATLKREESYEQYF.

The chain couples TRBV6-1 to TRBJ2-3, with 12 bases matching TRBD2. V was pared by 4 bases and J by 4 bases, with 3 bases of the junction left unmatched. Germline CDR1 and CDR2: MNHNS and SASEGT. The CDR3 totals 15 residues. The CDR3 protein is CASSARLAGADTQYF. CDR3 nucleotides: TGTGCCAGCAGTGCCCGACTAGCGGGAGCAGATACGCAGTATTTT.